This entry concerns a single T cell receptor (beta chain). The antigen remains unidentified. V was clipped by 8 bases and J by 3 bases, with 16 bases between them. The CDR3 sequence is 14 residues long. Germline CDR1 is MNHNY and CDR2 is SVGAGI (reference sequence). The source of the sample is a study of STAT5B mutations in CD4+ large granular lymphocyte leukemia. Study-wide background: Among healthy donors, a particular HLA allele went with more CDR3 'QG' motifs.

Sequencing was at survey level. Only in-frame clones appear in the TCRdb table, and some are missing; sequencing was by immunoSEQ multiplex PCR. The sample records approximately 33,000 clones, about 87% being singletons. Study conclusions and caveats: Patient CD4-sorted repertoires stayed more clonal than healthy ones after leukemic-clone removal. No patients shared main leukemic clonotypes, though roughly 23% appeared at low frequency elsewhere.

The gene calls are TRBV6-6 and TRBJ1-1; D is unclear. Sequencing input: CD4+ T cells from blood buffy coats. This receptor was obtained from a human donor in good health. CDR3 sequence: CASLLGRRDTEAFF. DNA of the CDR3: TGTGCCAGCCTGTTAGGGCGCCGGGACACTGAAGCTTTCTTT.